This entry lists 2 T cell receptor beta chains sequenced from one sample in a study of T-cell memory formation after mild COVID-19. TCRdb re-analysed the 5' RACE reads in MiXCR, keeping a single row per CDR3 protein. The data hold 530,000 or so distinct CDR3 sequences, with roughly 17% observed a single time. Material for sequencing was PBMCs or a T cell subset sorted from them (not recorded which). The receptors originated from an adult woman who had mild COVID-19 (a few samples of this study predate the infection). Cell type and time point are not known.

CDR3 nucleotides: TGCGCCAGCAGCCAAGAAGCGGGAAGGTCCGAGCAGTACTTC. This translates into CASSQEAGRSEQYF. V and J are TRBV4-1 and TRBJ2-7, with 7 bases that match TRBD2. J lost 6 bases, V lost 0 bases, and 5 bases had no gene match. The germline CDR1 and CDR2 sequences are MGHRA and YSYEKL. The CDR3 has 14 amino acids.

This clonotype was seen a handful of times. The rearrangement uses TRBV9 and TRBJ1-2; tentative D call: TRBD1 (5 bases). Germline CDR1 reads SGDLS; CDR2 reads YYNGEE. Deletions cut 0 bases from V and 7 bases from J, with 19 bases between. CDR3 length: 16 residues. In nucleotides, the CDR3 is TGTGCCAGCAGCGTAGTAGCAGGTCCGGGGGTCAGTGGCTACACCTTC. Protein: CASSVVAGPGVSGYTF.